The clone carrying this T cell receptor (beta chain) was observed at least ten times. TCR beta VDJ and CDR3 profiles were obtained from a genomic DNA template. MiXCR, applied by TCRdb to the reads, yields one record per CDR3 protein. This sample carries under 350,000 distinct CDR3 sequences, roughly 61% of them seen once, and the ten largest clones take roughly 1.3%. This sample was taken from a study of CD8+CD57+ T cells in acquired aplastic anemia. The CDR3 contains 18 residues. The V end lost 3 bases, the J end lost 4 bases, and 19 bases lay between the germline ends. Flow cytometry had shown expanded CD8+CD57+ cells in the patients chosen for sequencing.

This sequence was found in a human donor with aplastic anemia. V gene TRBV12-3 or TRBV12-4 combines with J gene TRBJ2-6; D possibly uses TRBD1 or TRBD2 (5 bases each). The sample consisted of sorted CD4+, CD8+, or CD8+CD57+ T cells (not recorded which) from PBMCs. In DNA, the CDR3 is TGTGCCAGCAGTTTCACGGGGCAGGTAGCGTGGGGGGCCAACGTCCTGACTTTC. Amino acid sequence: CASSFTGQVAWGANVLTF.